One sample yielded the 9 T cell receptor beta chains listed below, sequenced in a study of cytomegalovirus exposure and HLA in healthy donors (dated by TCRdb to 2017 to 2019). Libraries came from the immunoSEQ multiplex PCR assay. For the multiplex PCR, a mixture combining 60 forward primers for TCR Vbeta segments and 13 reverse primers for TCR Jbeta segments was used. The table was pulled from immuneACCESS by TCRdb, which kept in-frame rearrangements only. Such tables lose some clones; where checked, under half of the loss comes from unresolved V genes, and the rest has no known cause. For this sample the table gives some 150,000 clones, of which roughly 85% were detected only once. The leading ten clones occupy about 2.3% of the sample. The sequencing sample was made of PBMCs. These receptors originate from a young woman in good health and CMV-seronegative.

The V call is TRBV11-2, the J call TRBJ1-4; 12 bases align to TRBD1. Germline lookup yields CDR1 SGHAT and CDR2 FQNNGV. The CDR3 runs to 18 residues. V was clipped by 3 bases and J by 5 bases; unmatched bases: 10. This CDR3 reads CASSFEPGQGAYNEKLFF. The CDR3 DNA sequence: TGTGCCAGCAGCTTCGAGCCGGGACAGGGGGCTTACAATGAAAAACTGTTTTTT. The variable domain in full, with the rest retrieved from reference TRBV11-2 and TRBJ1-4, is EAGVAQSPRYKIIEKRQSVAFWCNPISGHATLYWYQQILGQGPKLLIQFQNNGVVDDSQLPKDRFSAERLKGVDSTLKIQPAKLEDSAVYLCASSFEPGQGAYNEKLFFGSGTQLSVL.

The chain couples TRBV29-1 to TRBJ1-2; 7 bases agree with TRBD1. Germline V gene sequence: CDR1 SQVTM, CDR2 ANQGSEA. The CDR3 consists of 10 residues. After removal of 4 bases from V and 8 bases from J, the junction contained 1 base not matched to a gene. CDR3 in DNA: TGCAGCGTTGCAGGGGGAGGCTACACCTTC. This sequence encodes CSVAGGGYTF.

V and J are TRBV30 and TRBJ2-1, with 13 positions matching TRBD2. CDR3 length: 16 residues. From germline, CDR1 is GTSNPN and CDR2 SVGIG (reference sequence). Germline trimming cut 5 bases from V and 0 bases from J; bases unmatched to any gene: 4. In DNA, the CDR3 is TGTGCCTGGGGGACTAGCGGGAAATCCTCCTACAATGAGCAGTTCTTC. Its protein is CAWGTSGKSSYNEQFF.

The chain employs TRBV27 and TRBJ2-5, with a possible D match to TRBD2 (7 bases). Gene TRBJ2-7 matches the end of the DNA better, so the J call may be wrong. Germline V gene data show CDR1 as MNHEY and CDR2 as SMNVEV (reference sequence). There are 13 residues in the CDR3. CDR3 bases: TGTGCCAGCACCCTAGGGGGGGGCTACGAGCAGTACTTC. Protein sequence: CASTLGGGYEQYF.

V is TRBV11-2 and J is TRBJ1-6; possibly TRBD1 for D (5 bases). This CDR3 has 14 amino acids. Germline V gene lookup returns CDR1 SGHAT and CDR2 FQNNGV. V was clipped by 4 bases and J by 6 bases, with 10 bases between them. The CDR3 bases are TGTGCCAGCAGCTCCCGACAGAGTAATTCACCCCTCCACTTT. This encodes CASSSRQSNSPLHF.

This clone was found once. The genes are TRBV19 and TRBJ2-3; 8 bases are shared with TRBD1. The CDR3 covers 14 residues. V lost 3 bases and J lost 1; bases outside the gene matches: 0. Germline V CDR1 and CDR2: LNHDA, SQIVND (reference sequence). CDR3 in DNA: TGTGCCAGTAGTATGGGACAGGGCACAGATACGCAGTATTTT. Residues: CASSMGQGTDTQYF.

The chain is built from TRBV6-7 and TRBJ2-1, with 7 nucleotides matching TRBD1. TRBV6-7 is placed among ORFs of uncertain function. This CDR3 contains 11 residues. Trimming removed 11 bases from V and 6 bases from J; junction bases left unmatched: 4. This CDR3 is CAADRSNEQFF. CDR3 sequence (DNA): TGTGCCGCGGACAGGAGCAATGAGCAGTTCTTC.

Worth noting for this clone: A junction boundary mismatches the germline segment, possibly from a read error. The chain couples TRBV7-9 to TRBJ1-1, with a possible D match to TRBD1 (6 bases). The CDR3 is made up of 16 amino acids. Germline V gene sequence: CDR1 SEHNR, CDR2 FQNEAQ (reference sequence). CDR3 residues: CSSSLSLGGGWTEAFF. In DNA, the CDR3 is TGTTCCAGCAGCTTATCGCTTGGGGGGGGCTGGACTGAAGCTTTCTTT.

The genes are TRBV10-3 and TRBJ1-3; D unclear. Germline lookup yields CDR1 ENHRY and CDR2 SYGVKD. The CDR3 totals 14 residues. The V end was cut by 6 bases, the J end by 0 bases, with 9 bases between. CDR3 sequence reads: CAIRERSSGNTIYF. The CDR3 DNA reads as TGTGCCATCAGAGAACGGAGCTCTGGAAACACCATATATTTT.